This TCR beta chain was captured by sequencing in a study of lymphopenia after photon versus proton radiotherapy. Findings and limits, study-wide: Oligoclonal CD8+ Temra expansion after nadir drove photon patients' diversity drop. Proton therapy kept repertoires fairly stable, unlike photons, which gained effector/memory cells.

The ends were cut back, 4 bases at V and 5 bases at J, with 8 bases in the middle. Germline CDR1 is DFQATT and CDR2 is SNEGSKA (reference sequence). The CDR3 covers 11 residues. In the case of this clone: Its antigen is not known.

Generated by immunoSEQ multiplex PCR, the TCRdb table keeps only in-frame clones and is missing some. In the table there are about 70,000 clones, roughly 92% of which are singletons. The sample in question was peripheral blood, obtained from a patient treated with photon-based radiotherapy. This sequence originates from a woman aged 40-49 years with cholangiocarcinoma. The chain employs TRBV20-1 and TRBJ1-2; no clear D. The CDR3 here is CSANGGYGYTF. The CDR3 DNA is TGCAGTGCTAATGGAGGATATGGCTACACCTTC.